This T cell receptor beta chain stems from a study of T cell changes during pregnancy in multiple sclerosis (dated by TCRdb to between 2017 and 2020). Background on the whole study: The study looked at changes in the T cell repertoire across pregnancy in women with multiple sclerosis.

For this clone: The target of this receptor is not known. Base qualities were left out, and no much larger clone turns up one base away.

Libraries were constructed by the immunoSEQ multiplex PCR assay. Entries here come from immuneACCESS through TCRdb and include only in-frame sequences with V and J called. Some clones fail to appear in such tables; in the studies checked, an unresolved V gene covers under half of the shortfall, and the cause of the remainder is unknown. This sample has about 70,000 clones in its table, and nearly 95% of those were observed once. Just under 0.3% of the sample belongs to the ten largest clones. The V and J ends are trimmed by 4 bases and 0 bases, leaving 9 bases between them. Reading from cysteine to phenylalanine, the CDR3 counts 14 amino acids. Only CDR3 DNA is held: 42 bases, read in frame from base 1. CDR1 is given as SGHTA and CDR2 as FQGNSA, both from the germline V gene.

The material sequenced was CD4+ T cells from peripheral blood mononuclear cells, taken after pregnancy. The TCR originated in a female donor with multiple sclerosis, enrolled in a pregnancy study. The rearranged segments are TRBV7-2 and TRBJ1-2; the D segment could be TRBD1, given 5 matching bases. The CDR3 in this case is CASSSSTANYGYTF. The nucleotides read TGTGCCAGCAGCTCGTCGACAGCTAACTATGGCTACACCTTC. The CDR3 plus the reference TRBV7-2 and TRBJ1-2 genes for the other parts give the full variable domain: GAGVSQSPSNKVTEKGKDVELRCDPISGHTALYWYRQSLGQGLEFLIYFQGNSAPDKSGLPSDRFSAERTGGSVSTLTIQRTQQEDSAVYLCASSSSTANYGYTFGSGTRLTVV.